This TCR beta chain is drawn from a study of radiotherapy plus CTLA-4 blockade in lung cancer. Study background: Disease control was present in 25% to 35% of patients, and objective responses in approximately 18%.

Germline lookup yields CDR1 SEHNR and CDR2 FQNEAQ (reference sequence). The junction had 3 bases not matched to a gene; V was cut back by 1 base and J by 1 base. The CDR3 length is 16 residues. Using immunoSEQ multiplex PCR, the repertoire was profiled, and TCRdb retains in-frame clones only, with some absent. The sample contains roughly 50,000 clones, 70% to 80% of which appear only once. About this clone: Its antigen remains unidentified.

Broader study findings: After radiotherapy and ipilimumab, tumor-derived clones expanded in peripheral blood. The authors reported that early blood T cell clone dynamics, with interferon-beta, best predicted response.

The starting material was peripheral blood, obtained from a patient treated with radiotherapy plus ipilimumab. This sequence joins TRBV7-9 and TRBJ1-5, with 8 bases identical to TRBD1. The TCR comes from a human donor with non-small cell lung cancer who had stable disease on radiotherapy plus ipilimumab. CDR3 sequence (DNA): TGTGCCAGCAGCTTAGGCCGGGACAGGAGCAATCAGCCCCAGCATTTT. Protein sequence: CASSLGRDRSNQPQHF.